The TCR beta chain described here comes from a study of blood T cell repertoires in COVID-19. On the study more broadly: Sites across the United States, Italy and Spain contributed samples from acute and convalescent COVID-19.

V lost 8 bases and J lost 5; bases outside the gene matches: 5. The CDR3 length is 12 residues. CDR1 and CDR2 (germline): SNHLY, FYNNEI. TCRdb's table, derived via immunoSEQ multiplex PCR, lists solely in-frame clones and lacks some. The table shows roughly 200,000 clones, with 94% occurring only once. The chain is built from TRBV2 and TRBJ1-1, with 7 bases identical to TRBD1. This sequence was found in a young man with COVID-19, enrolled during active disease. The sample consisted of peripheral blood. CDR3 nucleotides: TGTGCCAGCCGGGGACAGCTGACTGAAGCTTTCTTT. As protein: CASRGQLTEAFF.